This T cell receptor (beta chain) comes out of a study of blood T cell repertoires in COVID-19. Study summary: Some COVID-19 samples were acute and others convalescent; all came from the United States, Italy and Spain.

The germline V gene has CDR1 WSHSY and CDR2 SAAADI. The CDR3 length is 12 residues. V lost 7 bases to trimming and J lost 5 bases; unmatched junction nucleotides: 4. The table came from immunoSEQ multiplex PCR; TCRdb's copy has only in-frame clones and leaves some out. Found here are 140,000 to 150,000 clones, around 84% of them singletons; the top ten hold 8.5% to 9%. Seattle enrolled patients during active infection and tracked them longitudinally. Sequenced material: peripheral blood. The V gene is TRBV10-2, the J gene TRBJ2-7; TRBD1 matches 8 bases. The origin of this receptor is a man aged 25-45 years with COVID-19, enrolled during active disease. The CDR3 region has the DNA TGCGCCAGCACCGAGACAGGGGACGAGCAGTACTTC. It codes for CASTETGDEQYF.